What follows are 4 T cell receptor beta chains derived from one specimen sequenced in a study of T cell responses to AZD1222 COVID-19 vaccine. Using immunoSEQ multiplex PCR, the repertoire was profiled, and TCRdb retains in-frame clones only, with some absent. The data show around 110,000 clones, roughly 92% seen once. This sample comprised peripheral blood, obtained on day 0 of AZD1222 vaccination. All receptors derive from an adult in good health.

This CDR3 reads CAISELGGQSQPQHF. CDR3 coding DNA: TGTGCCATCAGTGAGTTAGGGGGACAGTCTCAGCCCCAGCATTTT. This rearrangement joins TRBV10-3 to TRBJ1-5, with TRBD1 identical over 7 bases. Per the germline V gene, CDR1 is ENHRY and CDR2 is SYGVKD. The CDR3 is 15 amino acids. With V trimmed by 1 base and J by 6 bases, 6 bases remained unmatched.

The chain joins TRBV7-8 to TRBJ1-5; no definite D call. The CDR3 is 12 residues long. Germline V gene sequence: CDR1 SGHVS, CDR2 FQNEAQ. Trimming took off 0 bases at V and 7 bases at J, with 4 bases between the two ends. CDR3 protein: CASSLAGQPQHF. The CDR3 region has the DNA TGTGCCAGCAGCTTAGCAGGGCAGCCCCAGCATTTT. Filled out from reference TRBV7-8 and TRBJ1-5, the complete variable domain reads GAGVSQSPRYKVAKRGQDVALRCDPISGHVSLFWYQQALGQGPEFLTYFQNEAQLDKSGLPSDRFFAERPEGSVSTLKIQRTQQEDSAVYLCASSLAGQPQHFGDGTRLSIL.

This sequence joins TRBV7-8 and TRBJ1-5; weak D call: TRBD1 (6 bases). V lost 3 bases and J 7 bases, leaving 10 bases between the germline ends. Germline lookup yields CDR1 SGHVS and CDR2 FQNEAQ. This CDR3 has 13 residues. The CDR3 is CASSFKGGQPQHF. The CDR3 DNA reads TGTGCCAGCAGCTTTAAAGGGGGACAGCCCCAGCATTTT.

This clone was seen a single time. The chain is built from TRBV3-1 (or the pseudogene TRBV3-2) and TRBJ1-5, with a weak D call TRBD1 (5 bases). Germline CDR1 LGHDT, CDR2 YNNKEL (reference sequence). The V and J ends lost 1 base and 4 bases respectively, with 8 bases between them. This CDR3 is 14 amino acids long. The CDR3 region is CASSQGRGNQPQHF. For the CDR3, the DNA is TGTGCCAGCAGCCAAGGGAGGGGAAATCAGCCCCAGCATTTT.